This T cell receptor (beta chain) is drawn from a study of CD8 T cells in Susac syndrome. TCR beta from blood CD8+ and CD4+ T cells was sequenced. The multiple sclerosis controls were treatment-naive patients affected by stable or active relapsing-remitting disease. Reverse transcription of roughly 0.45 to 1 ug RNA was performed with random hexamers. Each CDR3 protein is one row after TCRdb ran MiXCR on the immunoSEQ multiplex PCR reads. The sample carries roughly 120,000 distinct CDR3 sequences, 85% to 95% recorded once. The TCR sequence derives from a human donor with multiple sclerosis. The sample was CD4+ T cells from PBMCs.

As DNA, the CDR3 is TGTGCCAGTAGTGACCTCTCTGGAAACACCATATATTTT. As protein: CASSDLSGNTIYF. The V gene is TRBV19, the J gene TRBJ1-3; D is unresolved. V was pared by 5 bases and J by 0 bases, with 5 bases between. CDR3 size: 13 residues. Germline-derived CDR1 and CDR2 are LNHDA and SQIVND (reference sequence).